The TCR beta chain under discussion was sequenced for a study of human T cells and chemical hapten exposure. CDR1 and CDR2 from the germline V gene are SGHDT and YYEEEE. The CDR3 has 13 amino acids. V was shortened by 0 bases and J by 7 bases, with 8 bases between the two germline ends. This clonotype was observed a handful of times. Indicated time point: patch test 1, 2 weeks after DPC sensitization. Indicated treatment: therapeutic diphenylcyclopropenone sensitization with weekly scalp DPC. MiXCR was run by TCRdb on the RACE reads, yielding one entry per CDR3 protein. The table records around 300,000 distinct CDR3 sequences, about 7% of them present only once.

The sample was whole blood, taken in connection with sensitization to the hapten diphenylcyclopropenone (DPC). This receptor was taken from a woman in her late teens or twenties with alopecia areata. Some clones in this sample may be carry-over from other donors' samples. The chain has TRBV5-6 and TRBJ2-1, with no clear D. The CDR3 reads CASSLDLVNEQFF. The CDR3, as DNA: TGTGCCAGCAGCTTGGATCTAGTAAATGAGCAGTTCTTC.